A selection of T cell receptor beta chains follows, all from one sample in a study of T cell responses to AZD1222 COVID-19 vaccine. Data came from immunoSEQ multiplex PCR; TCRdb stores just in-frame clones and leaves some out. The sample contains some 150,000 clones, roughly 90% of which appear only once. Sequences were derived from peripheral blood, sampled 28 days after the second AZD1222 dose. The receptor source for this set is an adult who received the AZD1222 COVID-19 vaccine. Both conserved end residues are part of each CDR3. A D gene is named only where the DNA matches it firmly. The size entry is marked missing in some rows and otherwise reads once, few, many or a size class.

CDR3: CASSLGRTVNTEAFF; DNA: TGTGCCAGCAGCTTGGGCCGGACAGTGAACACTGAAGCTTTCTTT; D: NA; size: once; V: TRBV5-5; J: TRBJ1-1
CDR3: CASSLAGRTGELFF; DNA: TGTGCCAGCAGCCTAGCAGGGAGGACCGGGGAGCTGTTTTTT; D: NA; size: NA; V: TRBV3-1/TRBV3-2; J: TRBJ2-2
CDR3: CASSMGQGNRPFF; DNA: TGTGCCAGTAGTATGGGACAGGGAAATCGGCCTTTCTTT; D: TRBD1; size: NA; V: TRBV19; J: TRBJ1-1
CDR3: CASSPGQGYQPQHF; DNA: TGTGCCAGCTCGCCGGGACAGGGTTATCAGCCCCAGCATTTT; D: TRBD1; size: NA; V: TRBV18; J: TRBJ1-5
CDR3: CASSPRQGTTGELFF; DNA: TGTGCCAGCAGCCCTAGACAGGGAACAACCGGGGAGCTGTTTTTT; D: TRBD1; size: NA; V: TRBV7-9; J: TRBJ2-2
CDR3: CASSFDSRSEKLFF; DNA: TGTGCCAGCAGCTTTGACAGCCGATCCGAAAAACTGTTTTTT; D: NA; size: once; V: TRBV11-2; J: TRBJ1-4
CDR3: CASADWNTEAFF; DNA: TGTGCCAGCGCTGACTGGAACACTGAAGCTTTCTTT; D: NA; size: NA; V: TRBV28; J: TRBJ1-1
CDR3: CAGLAANVLTF; DNA: TGTGCCGGTCTGGCGGCCAACGTCCTGACTTTC; D: NA; size: NA; V: TRBV30; J: TRBJ2-6
CDR3: CASSRLAGTGSDTQYF; DNA: TGCGCCAGCAGCCGATTAGCGGGAACAGGATCAGATACGCAGTATTTT; D: TRBD2; size: once; V: TRBV5-1; J: TRBJ2-3
CDR3: CASSELGSHSGNTIYF; DNA: TGTGCCAGCAGTGAACTGGGCAGTCACTCTGGAAACACCATATATTTT; D: NA; size: NA; V: TRBV2; J: TRBJ1-3
CDR3: CASSQRRVDEQFF; DNA: TGTGCCAGCAGCCAGCGCAGGGTTGATGAGCAGTTCTTC; D: NA; size: NA; V: TRBV14; J: TRBJ2-1
CDR3: CASSLGGVNGYTF; DNA: TGTGCCAGCAGCTTAGGGGGAGTCAATGGCTACACCTTC; D: NA; size: NA; V: TRBV7-9; J: TRBJ1-2
CDR3: CASSPVEAFF; DNA: TGTGCCAGCAGTCCGGTTGAAGCTTTCTTT; D: NA; size: NA; V: TRBV27; J: TRBJ1-1